One sample yielded the 8 T cell receptor beta chains listed below, sequenced in a study of OX40 agonist ivuxolimab in advanced cancers. Assay: immunoSEQ multiplex PCR; the TCRdb copy retains only in-frame clones and omits some. The table has 30,000 to 45,000 clones, around 80% seen once; the top ten hold under 2%. The source was CD4+ or CD8+ T cells sorted from blood, collected in a trial of the OX40 agonist ivuxolimab. The receptors come from an adult with an advanced solid tumor such as melanoma, head and neck, liver or kidney cancer.

V gene TRBV5-4 combines with J gene TRBJ2-5, with D unclear. This CDR3 is 14 amino acids long. Between the trimmed V and J ends, which lost 4 bases and 4 bases, there was a span of 14 bases. The germline V gene encodes CDR1 SGHNT and CDR2 YYREEE (reference sequence). CDR3 nucleotide sequence: TGTGCCAGCAGCCCCGCCAGAGACGGAGAGACCCAGTACTTC. Its protein product is CASSPARDGETQYF.

The table lists this clone with a count of one. The chain couples TRBV28 to TRBJ2-7, with D tentatively TRBD1 (5 bases). This CDR3 has 17 amino acids. Per germline, CDR1 MDHEN and CDR2 SYDVKM. Deletions cut 7 bases from V and 0 bases from J, with 22 bases between. CDR3 sequence: CASINTRTWANSYEQYF. For the CDR3, the DNA is TGTGCCAGCATCAACACCCGGACATGGGCGAACTCCTACGAGCAGTACTTC.

This clone has just a few counts. The chain links TRBV30 to TRBJ2-7; 7 nucleotides match TRBD2. Per the germline V gene, CDR1 is GTSNPN and CDR2 is SVGIG (reference sequence). The CDR3 is 12 residues long. V lost 4 bases, J lost 0 bases, and 0 bases stayed unmatched. The CDR3 nucleotides are TGTGCCTGGAAGCGGGGCTCCTACGAGCAGTACTTC. Protein sequence: CAWKRGSYEQYF.

The chain carries TRBV5-8 and TRBJ1-4; 9 positions agree with TRBD1. The CDR3 extends over 14 amino acids. Germline V gene lookup returns CDR1 SGHTS and CDR2 YDEGEE. V lost 2 bases and J lost 7; bases outside the gene matches: 3. The CDR3 reads CASSLTGGGEKLFF. The CDR3 region has the DNA TGTGCCAGCAGCTTAACAGGGGGCGGTGAAAAACTGTTTTTT.

The rearrangement joins TRBV5-6 to TRBJ2-1; 7 nucleotides align to TRBD2. Germline assignment: CDR1 SGHDT and CDR2 YYEEEE. This CDR3 has 15 amino acids. Trimming cost V 0 bases and J 5 bases; bases outside gene matches: 5. CDR3 in amino acids: CASSLAGGNNNEQFF. CDR3 nucleotides: TGTGCCAGCAGCTTGGCGGGGGGTAACAACAATGAGCAGTTCTTC.

This chain links TRBV9 with TRBJ1-3; D remains ambiguous. Trimming removed 2 bases at V and 0 bases at J, with 12 bases between. This CDR3 region has 16 residues. Germline assignment: CDR1 SGDLS and CDR2 YYNGEE. The CDR3, as DNA: TGTGCCAGCAGCGTGACTGAGGCTCTCTCTGGAAACACCATATATTTT. Protein product: CASSVTEALSGNTIYF.

The J gene is TRBJ2-5, the V gene TRBV7-3; no firm D call. Looked up from germline, CDR1 is SGHTA and CDR2 is FQGTGA. V was clipped by 4 bases and J by 7 bases, with 13 bases between them. The CDR3 contains 13 residues. The DNA for the CDR3 is TGTGCCAGCAGCTCCGACCGCGTGGGGACCCAGTACTTC. Its protein product is CASSSDRVGTQYF. Full variable domain (missing parts from reference TRBV7-3 and TRBJ2-5): GAGVSQTPSNKVTEKGKYVELRCDPISGHTALYWYRQSLGQGPEFLIYFQGTGAADDSGLPNDRFFAVRPEGSVSTLKIQRTERGDSAVYLCASSSDRVGTQYFGPGTRLLVL.

The chain uses TRBV7-3 and TRBJ2-1; no firm D call. CDR1 and CDR2 (germline): SGHTA, FQGTGA. Trimming cost V 5 bases and J 0 bases, with 5 bases left between them. The CDR3 contains 13 residues. CDR3 coding DNA: TGTGCCAGCAGCCCGAGCTCCTACAATGAGCAGTTCTTC. This gives the protein CASSPSSYNEQFF. Full variable domain (missing parts from reference TRBV7-3 and TRBJ2-1): GAGVSQTPSNKVTEKGKYVELRCDPISGHTALYWYRQSLGQGPEFLIYFQGTGAADDSGLPNDRFFAVRPEGSVSTLKIQRTERGDSAVYLCASSPSSYNEQFFGPGTRLTVL.